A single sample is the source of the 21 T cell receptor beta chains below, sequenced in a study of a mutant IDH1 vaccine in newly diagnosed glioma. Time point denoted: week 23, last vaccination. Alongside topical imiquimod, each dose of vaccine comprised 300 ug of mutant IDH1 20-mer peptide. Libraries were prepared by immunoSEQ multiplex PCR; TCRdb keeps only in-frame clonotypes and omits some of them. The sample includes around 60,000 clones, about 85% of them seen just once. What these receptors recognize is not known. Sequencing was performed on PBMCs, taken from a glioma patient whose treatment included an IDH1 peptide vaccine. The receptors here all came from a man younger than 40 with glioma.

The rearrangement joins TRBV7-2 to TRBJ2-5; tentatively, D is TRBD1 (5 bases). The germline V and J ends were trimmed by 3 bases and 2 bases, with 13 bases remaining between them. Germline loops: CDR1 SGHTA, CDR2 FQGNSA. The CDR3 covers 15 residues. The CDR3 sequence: CASSFPPGQQETQYF. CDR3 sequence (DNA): TGTGCCAGCAGCTTCCCACCCGGACAACAAGAGACCCAGTACTTC.

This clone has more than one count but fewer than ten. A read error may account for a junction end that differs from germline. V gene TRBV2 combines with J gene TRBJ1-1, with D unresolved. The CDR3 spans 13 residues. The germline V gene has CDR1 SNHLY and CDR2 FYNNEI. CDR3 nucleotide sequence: TGTGCCAGCAAGAAGTCCAAGGGTTATCTAGTGGTATTT. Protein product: CASKKSKGYLVVF.

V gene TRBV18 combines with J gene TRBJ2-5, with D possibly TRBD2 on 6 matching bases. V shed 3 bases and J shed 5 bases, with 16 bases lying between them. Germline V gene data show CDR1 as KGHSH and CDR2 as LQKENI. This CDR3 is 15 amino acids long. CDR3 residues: CASSPPGLKSETQYF. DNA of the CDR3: TGTGCCAGCTCACCCCCGGGACTCAAATCTGAGACCCAGTACTTC.

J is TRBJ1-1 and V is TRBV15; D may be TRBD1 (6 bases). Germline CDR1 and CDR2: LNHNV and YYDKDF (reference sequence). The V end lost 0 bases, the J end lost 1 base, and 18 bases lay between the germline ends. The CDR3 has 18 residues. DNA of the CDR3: TGTGCCACCAGCAGAGATAGAACAGGGAGCCATGGGAACACTGAAGCTTTCTTT. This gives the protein CATSRDRTGSHGNTEAFF.

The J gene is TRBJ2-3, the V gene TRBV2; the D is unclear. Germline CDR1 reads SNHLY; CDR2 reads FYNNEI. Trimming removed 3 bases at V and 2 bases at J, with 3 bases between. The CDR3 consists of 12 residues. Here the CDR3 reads CASSDYTDTQYF. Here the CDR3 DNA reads TGTGCCAGCAGTGACTACACAGATACGCAGTATTTT.

The CDR3 coding sequence is TGTGCCAGTAGTCCCGGGACAGTAACCTATGGCTACACCTTC. It is translated as CASSPGTVTYGYTF. This chain joins TRBV19 and TRBJ1-2; 7 bases match TRBD1. V shed 5 bases and J 4 bases; nucleotides not matched to a gene: 7. The CDR3 spans 14 residues. Germline V lookup: CDR1 LNHDA, CDR2 SQIVND (reference sequence).

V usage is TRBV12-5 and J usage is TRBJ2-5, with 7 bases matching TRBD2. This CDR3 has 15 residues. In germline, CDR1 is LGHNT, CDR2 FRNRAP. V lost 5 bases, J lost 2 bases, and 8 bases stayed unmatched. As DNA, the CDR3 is TGTGCTAGTGGTACTTCTAGCGGCCTTCAAGAGACCCAGTACTTC. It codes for CASGTSSGLQETQYF.

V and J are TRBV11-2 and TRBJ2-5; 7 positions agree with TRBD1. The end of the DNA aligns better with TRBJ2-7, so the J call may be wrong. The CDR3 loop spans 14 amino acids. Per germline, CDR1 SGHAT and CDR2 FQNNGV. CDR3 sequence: CASSSRDSTYEQYF. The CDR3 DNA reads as TGTGCCAGCAGTTCCCGGGACAGCACCTACGAGCAGTACTTC.

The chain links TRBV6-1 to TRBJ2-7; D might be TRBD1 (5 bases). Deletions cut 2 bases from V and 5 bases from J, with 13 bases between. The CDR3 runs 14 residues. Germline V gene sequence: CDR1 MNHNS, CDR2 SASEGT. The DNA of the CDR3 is TGTGCCAGCAGTGAATTGGACACGGACGACGAGCAGTACTTC. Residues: CASSELDTDDEQYF.

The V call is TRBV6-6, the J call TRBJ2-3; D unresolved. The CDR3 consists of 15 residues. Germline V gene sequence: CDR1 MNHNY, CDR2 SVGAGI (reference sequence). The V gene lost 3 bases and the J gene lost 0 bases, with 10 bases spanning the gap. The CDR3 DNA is TGTGCCAGCAGTTATAACGCGGCTAGCACAGATACGCAGTATTTT. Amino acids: CASSYNAASTDTQYF.

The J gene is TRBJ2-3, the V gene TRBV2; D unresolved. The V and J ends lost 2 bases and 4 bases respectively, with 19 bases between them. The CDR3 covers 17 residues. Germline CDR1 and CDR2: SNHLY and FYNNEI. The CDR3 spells CASSEIRAREDPDTQYF. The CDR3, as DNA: TGTGCCAGCAGTGAAATAAGGGCTAGAGAGGACCCAGATACGCAGTATTTT.

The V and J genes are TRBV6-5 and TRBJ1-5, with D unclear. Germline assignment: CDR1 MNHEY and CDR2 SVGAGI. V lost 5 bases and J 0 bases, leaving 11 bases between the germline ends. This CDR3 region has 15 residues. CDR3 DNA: TGTGCCAGCAGTCCTACGGTTAATAGCAATCAGCCCCAGCATTTT. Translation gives CASSPTVNSNQPQHF.

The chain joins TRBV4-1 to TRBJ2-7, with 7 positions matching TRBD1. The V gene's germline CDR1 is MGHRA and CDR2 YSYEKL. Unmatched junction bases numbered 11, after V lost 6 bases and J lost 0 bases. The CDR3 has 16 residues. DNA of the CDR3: TGCGCCAGCAGTCAATCTGAGACAGGGATCTCCTACGAGCAGTACTTC. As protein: CASSQSETGISYEQYF.

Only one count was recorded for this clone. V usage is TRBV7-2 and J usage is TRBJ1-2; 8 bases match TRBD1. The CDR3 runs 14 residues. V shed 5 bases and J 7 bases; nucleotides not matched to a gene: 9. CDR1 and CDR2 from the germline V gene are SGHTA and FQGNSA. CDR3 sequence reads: CASSPRTGWSGYTF. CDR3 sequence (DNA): TGTGCCAGCAGCCCGCGGACAGGGTGGAGTGGCTACACCTTC. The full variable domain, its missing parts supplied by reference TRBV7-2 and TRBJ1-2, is GAGVSQSPSNKVTEKGKDVELRCDPISGHTALYWYRQSLGQGLEFLIYFQGNSAPDKSGLPSDRFSAERTGGSVSTLTIQRTQQEDSAVYLCASSPRTGWSGYTFGSGTRLTVV.

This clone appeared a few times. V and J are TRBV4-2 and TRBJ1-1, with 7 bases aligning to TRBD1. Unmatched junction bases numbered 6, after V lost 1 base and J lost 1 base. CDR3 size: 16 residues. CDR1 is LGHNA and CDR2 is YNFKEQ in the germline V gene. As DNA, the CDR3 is TGTGCCAGCAGCCAAGTTGCTACAGGGGAGAACACTGAAGCTTTCTTT. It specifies CASSQVATGENTEAFF.

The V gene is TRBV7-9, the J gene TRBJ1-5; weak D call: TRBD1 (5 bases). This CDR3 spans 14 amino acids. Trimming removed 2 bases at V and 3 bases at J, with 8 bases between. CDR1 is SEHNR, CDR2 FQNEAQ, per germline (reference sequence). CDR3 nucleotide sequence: TGTGCCAGCAGCTTAACAGGTAACAATCAGCCCCAGCATTTT. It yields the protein CASSLTGNNQPQHF.

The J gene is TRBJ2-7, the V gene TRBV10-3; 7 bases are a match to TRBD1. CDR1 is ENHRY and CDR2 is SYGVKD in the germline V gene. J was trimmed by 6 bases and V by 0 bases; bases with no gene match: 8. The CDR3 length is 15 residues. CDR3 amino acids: CAISESPTGPREQYF. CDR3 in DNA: TGTGCCATCAGTGAGTCCCCGACAGGGCCGCGCGAGCAGTACTTC.

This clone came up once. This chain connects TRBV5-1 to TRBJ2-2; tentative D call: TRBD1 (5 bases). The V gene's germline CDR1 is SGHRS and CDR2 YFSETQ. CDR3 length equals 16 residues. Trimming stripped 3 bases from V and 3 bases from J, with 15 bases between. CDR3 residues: CASSSPRGFDTGELFF. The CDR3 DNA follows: TGCGCCAGCAGCTCGCCTAGGGGTTTCGACACCGGGGAGCTGTTTTTT.

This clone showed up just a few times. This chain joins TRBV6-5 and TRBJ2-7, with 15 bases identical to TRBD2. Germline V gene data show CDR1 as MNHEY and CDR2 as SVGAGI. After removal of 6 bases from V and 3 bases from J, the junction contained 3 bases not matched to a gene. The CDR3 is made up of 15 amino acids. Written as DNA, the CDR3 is TGTGCCAGCAGCGGGGGACTAGCGGGGGGCTACGAGCAGTACTTC. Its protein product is CASSGGLAGGYEQYF.

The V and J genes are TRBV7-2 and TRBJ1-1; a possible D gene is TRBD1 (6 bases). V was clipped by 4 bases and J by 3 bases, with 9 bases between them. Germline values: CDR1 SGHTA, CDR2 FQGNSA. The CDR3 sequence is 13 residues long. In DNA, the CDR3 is TGTGCCAGCAGCTCCAGGGGTTACACTGAAGCTTTCTTT. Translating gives CASSSRGYTEAFF.

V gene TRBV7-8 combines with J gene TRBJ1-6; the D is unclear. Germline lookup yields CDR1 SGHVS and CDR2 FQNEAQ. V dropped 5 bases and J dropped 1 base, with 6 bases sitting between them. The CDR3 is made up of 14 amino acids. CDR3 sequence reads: CASSPQSYNSPLHF. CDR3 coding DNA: TGTGCCAGCAGCCCCCAATCCTATAATTCACCCCTCCACTTT. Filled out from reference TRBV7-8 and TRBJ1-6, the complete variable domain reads GAGVSQSPRYKVAKRGQDVALRCDPISGHVSLFWYQQALGQGPEFLTYFQNEAQLDKSGLPSDRFFAERPEGSVSTLKIQRTQQEDSAVYLCASSPQSYNSPLHFGNGTRLTVT.